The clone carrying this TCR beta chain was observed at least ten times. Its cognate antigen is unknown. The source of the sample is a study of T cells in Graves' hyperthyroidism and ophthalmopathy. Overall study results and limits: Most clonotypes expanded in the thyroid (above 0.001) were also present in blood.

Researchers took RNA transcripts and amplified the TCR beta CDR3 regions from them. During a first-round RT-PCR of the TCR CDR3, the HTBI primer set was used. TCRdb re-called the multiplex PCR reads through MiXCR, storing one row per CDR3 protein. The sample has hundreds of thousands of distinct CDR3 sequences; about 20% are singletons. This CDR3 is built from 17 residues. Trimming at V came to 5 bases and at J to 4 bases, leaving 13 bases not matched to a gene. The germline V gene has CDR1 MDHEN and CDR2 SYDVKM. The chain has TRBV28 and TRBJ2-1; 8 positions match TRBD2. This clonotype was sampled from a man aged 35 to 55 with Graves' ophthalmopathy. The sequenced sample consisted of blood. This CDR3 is CASSSGVAGKWYNEQFF. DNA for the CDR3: TGTGCCAGCAGTAGCGGAGTAGCGGGAAAGTGGTACAATGAGCAGTTCTTC.